The 23 T cell receptor beta chains in this list originate from one sample, sequenced in a study of read filtering for tumor transcriptome and immune sequencing. This library used about 360 ng RNA and molecular barcoded adaptors spanning alpha/delta and beta/gamma chains. TCRdb used MiXCR to reprocess the reads, holding one entry per CDR3 protein. This sample yields tens of thousands of distinct CDR3 sequences, of which approximately 14% are seen a single time; around 43% belongs to the top ten. Source material: a population of CD138-negative cells sorted from bone marrow. Source of these receptors: a donor aged 40 or older with multiple myeloma.

This clonotype was counted ten times or more. V gene TRBV6-6 combines with J gene TRBJ2-2, with unresolved D. Between the trimmed V and J ends, which lost 2 bases and 1 base, there was a span of 11 bases. The CDR3 spans 16 residues. CDR1 and CDR2 from the germline V gene are MNHNY and SVGAGI (reference sequence). The CDR3 spells CASSYLLRGNTGELFF. CDR3 in DNA: TGTGCCAGCAGTTACCTTTTACGTGGGAACACCGGGGAGCTGTTTTTT.

This clonotype was seen many times. V and J are TRBV5-1 and TRBJ2-1; D not certain. From germline, CDR1 is SGHRS and CDR2 YFSETQ. The CDR3 sequence is 14 residues long. Trimming removed 1 base at V and 4 bases at J, with 9 bases between. CDR3 loop: CASSLLAQYNEQFF. CDR3 sequence (DNA): TGCGCCAGCAGCTTGCTTGCACAATACAATGAGCAGTTCTTC.

This clonotype was detected ten times or more. The chain links TRBV20-1 to TRBJ2-3, with D perhaps given as TRBD1 or TRBD2 (5 bases each). The CDR3 runs 15 residues. Germline V gene sequence: CDR1 DFQATT, CDR2 SNEGSKA (reference sequence). Trimming took 6 bases from V and 0 from J, leaving 16 bases between them. This CDR3 reads CSADVGALSTDTQYF. The CDR3 DNA sequence: TGCAGTGCCGACGTCGGGGCACTGAGCACAGATACGCAGTATTTT.

This clonotype was counted ten times or more. The CDR3 protein is CASSLTETQYF. The CDR3 DNA is TGTGCCAGCAGCTTAACAGAGACCCAGTACTTC. This sequence joins TRBV7-2 and TRBJ2-5; D remains ambiguous. The CDR3 totals 11 residues. Germline lookup yields CDR1 SGHTA and CDR2 FQGNSA. Trimming removed 2 bases from V and 4 bases from J, with 2 bases in between.

This clonotype was seen at least ten times. The genes are TRBV27 and TRBJ2-6; D is ambiguous. CDR1 and CDR2 (germline): MNHEY, SMNVEV (reference sequence). This CDR3 region has 16 residues. V lost 2 bases and J 4 bases, leaving 12 bases between the germline ends. CDR3 loop: CASSLRKPMGANVLTF. For the CDR3, the DNA is TGTGCCAGCAGTTTACGCAAACCAATGGGGGCCAACGTCCTGACTTTC.

This clonotype has ten or more counts. The rearrangement links TRBV7-2 to TRBJ1-3; D is uncertain. V gave up 1 base and J gave up 1 base, with 5 bases separating them. Germline CDR1 and CDR2: SGHTA and FQGNSA. This CDR3 comprises 14 residues. The DNA for the CDR3 is TGTGCCAGCAGCTTAGGGATGTCTGGAAACACCATATATTTT. Translation gives CASSLGMSGNTIYF. The variable domain in full, with the rest retrieved from reference TRBV7-2 and TRBJ1-3, is GAGVSQSPSNKVTEKGKDVELRCDPISGHTALYWYRQSLGQGLEFLIYFQGNSAPDKSGLPSDRFSAERTGGSVSTLTIQRTQQEDSAVYLCASSLGMSGNTIYFGEGSWLTVV.

This clonotype was observed at least ten times. The genes are TRBV15 and TRBJ2-5; a possible D gene is TRBD1 (6 bases). Deletions cut 2 bases from V and 3 bases from J, with 13 bases between. This CDR3 has 15 residues. The V gene's germline CDR1 is LNHNV and CDR2 YYDKDF (reference sequence). The CDR3 spells CATSRSLQGKETQYF. DNA of the CDR3: TGTGCCACCAGCAGAAGTCTTCAGGGGAAAGAGACCCAGTACTTC.

This clonotype was picked up many times. V is TRBV29-1 and J is TRBJ2-7, with D unclear. Per germline, CDR1 SQVTM and CDR2 ANQGSEA. The V end lost 5 bases, the J end lost 6 bases, and 14 bases lay between the germline ends. CDR3 size: 12 residues. The CDR3 reads CSVPGGTAEQYF. CDR3 nucleotide sequence: TGCAGCGTTCCGGGCGGCACCGCCGAGCAGTACTTC.

The chain employs TRBV29-1 and TRBJ2-7, with TRBD2 matching over 10 bases. Germline CDR1 SQVTM, CDR2 ANQGSEA. V lost 1 base and J lost 6; bases outside the gene matches: 3. CDR3 length: 13 amino acids. CDR3 DNA sequence: TGCAGCGTTGAAGGAGCGGGAGGGGGCGAGCAGTACTTC. This translates into CSVEGAGGGEQYF.

The table lists this clonotype with many counts. This chain's CDR3 is CASSPQGPSGATDNEQFF. CDR3 coding DNA: TGTGCCAGCAGCCCCCAAGGGCCTAGCGGGGCTACTGACAATGAGCAGTTCTTC. The chain recombines TRBV27 with TRBJ2-1, with TRBD2 matching over 9 bases. The V segment lost 6 bases and the J segment 5 bases; nucleotides outside the gene matches: 17. Per the germline V gene, CDR1 is MNHEY and CDR2 is SMNVEV (reference sequence). This CDR3 has 18 residues.

At least ten counts were recorded for this clonotype. The chain recombines TRBV19 with TRBJ2-7, with D tentatively TRBD1 (6 bases). Trimming pared 6 bases from V and 0 bases from J, leaving 9 bases between. CDR3 length: 13 residues. Per germline, CDR1 LNHDA and CDR2 SQIVND (reference sequence). CDR3 in DNA: TGTGCCAGTAGGGGGACACCCTCCTACGAGCAGTACTTC. It specifies CASRGTPSYEQYF. Together with reference TRBV19 and TRBJ2-7, the CDR3 gives the full variable domain: DGGITQSPKYLFRKEGQNVTLSCEQNLNHDAMYWYRQDPGQGLRLIYYSQIVNDFQKGDIAEGYSVSREKKESFPLTVTSAQKNPTAFYLCASRGTPSYEQYFGPGTRLTVT.

This clonotype has a count of ten or more. This chain joins TRBV10-3 and TRBJ1-5; maybe TRBD1 (6 bases). The CDR3 is 14 amino acids. Germline CDR1 ENHRY, CDR2 SYGVKD. V dropped 0 bases and J dropped 7 bases, with 10 bases sitting between them. CDR3 residues: CAISESTGGQPQHF. The CDR3 DNA is TGTGCCATCAGTGAGTCGACAGGCGGGCAGCCCCAGCATTTT.

This clonotype was found many times. V usage is TRBV29-1 and J usage is TRBJ2-1; D remains unclear. The CDR3 contains 12 residues. Trimming shortened V by 4 bases and J by 5 bases, and 9 bases separated the two germline ends. Germline loops: CDR1 SQVTM, CDR2 ANQGSEA. CDR3 loop: CSVGAGNNEQFF. CDR3 DNA sequence: TGCAGCGTTGGGGCAGGAAACAATGAGCAGTTCTTC.

This clonotype was seen at least ten times. The V gene is TRBV7-8, the J gene TRBJ2-4, with D perhaps TRBD1 or TRBD2 (5 bases each). This CDR3 spans 16 amino acids. V was trimmed by 1 base and J by 5 bases, leaving 15 bases between them. The germline gives CDR1 SGHVS, CDR2 FQNEAQ. CDR3 amino acids: CASSLVWAGRENIQYF. The CDR3 DNA reads TGTGCCAGCAGCTTAGTTTGGGCAGGGAGAGAAAACATTCAGTACTTC.

In this sample, this clonotype turned up many times. The chain uses TRBV29-1 and TRBJ2-7, with TRBD2 as a possible D gene (5 bases). The CDR3 runs 16 residues. CDR1 and CDR2 (germline): SQVTM, ANQGSEA. The V gene lost 4 bases and the J gene lost 0 bases, with 19 bases spanning the gap. CDR3 loop: CSVGPMGGSASYEQYF. Here the CDR3 DNA reads TGCAGCGTTGGCCCCATGGGTGGGAGCGCCTCCTACGAGCAGTACTTC.

This clonotype was seen at least ten times. The chain has TRBV28 and TRBJ1-4; D may be TRBD1 (6 bases). The CDR3 has 18 amino acids. Per germline, CDR1 MDHEN and CDR2 SYDVKM. The V gene lost 8 bases and the J gene lost 3 bases, with 25 bases spanning the gap. The CDR3 loop reads CASSVQGFREGANEKLFF. CDR3 bases: TGTGCCAGCTCGGTCCAGGGTTTCCGAGAGGGGGCTAATGAAAAACTGTTTTTT.

Details on this clonotype: A much larger clone is a single base away; this may be a read error. J is TRBJ2-2 and V is TRBV5-1, with TRBD2 as a possible D gene (5 bases). This CDR3 has 14 amino acids. The germline V gene encodes CDR1 SGHRS and CDR2 YFSETQ. The CDR3 loop reads CASSLGHYTGELSF. CDR3 nucleotide sequence: TGCGCCAGCAGCTTGGGGCACTACACCGGGGAGCTGTCTTTT.

This clonotype was seen many times. V and J are TRBV5-1 and TRBJ2-1; a possible D gene is TRBD2 (5 bases). CDR3 length equals 17 residues. Germline V lookup: CDR1 SGHRS, CDR2 YFSETQ. V lost 0 bases, J lost 2 bases, and 15 bases lay in between. The CDR3 DNA sequence: TGCGCCAGCAGCTTGGGTTTGCGCGGAGGAACCTACAATGAGCAGTTCTTC. Encoded protein: CASSLGLRGGTYNEQFF.

This clonotype was seen at least ten times. V and J are TRBV5-1 and TRBJ1-1; D may be TRBD1 (6 bases). The CDR3 spans 13 residues. Looked up from germline, CDR1 is SGHRS and CDR2 is YFSETQ. Trimming removed 2 bases at V and 4 bases at J, with 9 bases between. CDR3 DNA sequence: TGCGCCAGCAGCTTTGAGGGGGTCACTGAAGCTTTCTTT. Encoded protein: CASSFEGVTEAFF. Full variable domain (rest looked up from reference TRBV5-1 and TRBJ1-1): KAGVTQTPRYLIKTRGQQVTLSCSPISGHRSVSWYQQTPGQGLQFLFEYFSETQRNKGNFPGRFSGRQFSNSRSEMNVSTLELGDSALYLCASSFEGVTEAFFGQGTRLTVV.

This clonotype was observed at least ten times. An end of the junction differs from the germline gene, which may be a read error. The chain joins TRBV5-1 to TRBJ1-1, with 11 positions matching TRBD1. The germline V gene has CDR1 SGHRS and CDR2 YFSETQ. The CDR3 runs to 15 residues. The chain's CDR3 is CASRLGQGGNTEAFF. CDR3 nucleotides: TGCGCCAGCAGGTTGGGACAGGGGGGGAACACTGAAGCTTTCTTT.

Of note for this clonotype: Possible read error: a much larger clone is one base away. The chain links TRBV4-1 to TRBJ2-7; perhaps TRBD1 as D (7 bases). The CDR3 spans 14 residues. Germline values: CDR1 MGHRA, CDR2 YSYEKL. The CDR3 reads CASSLDGGLDRRNF. The CDR3 DNA reads TGCGCCAGCAGCCTTGATGGGGGGTTGGACAGGCGGAACTTC.

This clonotype was detected many times. The chain joins TRBV6-2 or TRBV6-3 to TRBJ2-1; D possibly corresponds to TRBD2 (5 bases). Germline V gene data show CDR1 as MNHEY and CDR2 as SVGEGT. This CDR3 contains 15 residues. V was clipped by 0 bases and J by 4 bases, with 10 bases between them. As DNA, the CDR3 is TGTGCCAGCAGTTACTCGGCGGGTACATACAATGAGCAGTTCTTC. This encodes CASSYSAGTYNEQFF.

For this clonotype: A read error may produce the germline difference seen at one junction end. This chain connects TRBV6-2 or TRBV6-3 to TRBJ2-1; D is possibly TRBD1 (6 bases). The CDR3 is 14 amino acids. Germline V CDR1 and CDR2: MNHEY, SVGEGT. CDR3 region: CASRGRGSYNEQFF. The DNA of the CDR3 is TGCGCCAGCAGGGGCAGGGGAAGCTACAATGAGCAGTTCTTC.